This T cell receptor beta chain appears in the sequencing data of a study of T cell responses to AZD1222 COVID-19 vaccine. Findings and limits, study-wide: Reports say nearly half of spike-specific TCRs go after unmutated variant regions. It was only five to seven AZD1222 recipients who were seropositive at baseline. All repertoire sampling was performed exclusively after the peak T cell response.

CDR3 length: 14 amino acids. The ends were cut back, 2 bases at V and 4 bases at J, with 9 bases in the middle. The germline V gene has CDR1 SGDLS and CDR2 YYNGEE. This table comes from immunoSEQ multiplex PCR, and its TCRdb copy is limited to in-frame clones, with some not included. Of about 130,000 clones listed, about 90% are singletons. Regarding this clone: The antigen is not known.

The sequence derives from an adult in good health. The V and J genes are TRBV9 and TRBJ1-4; D is unresolved. Source: peripheral blood, taken on day 0 of AZD1222 vaccination. The CDR3, as DNA: TGTGCCAGCAGCGTGTCCACCTTTAATGAAAAACTGTTTTTT. Encoded protein: CASSVSTFNEKLFF.